The source of this T cell receptor beta chain is a study of Graves' ophthalmopathy and Graves' hyperthyroidism. CDR3 regions of TCR beta were amplified from RNA transcripts. The authors performed first-round RT-PCR with HTBI primers and then a second-round multiplex PCR. TCRdb independently ran MiXCR on the multiplex PCR reads; one entry per CDR3 protein. The sample yields over a million distinct CDR3 sequences, about 36% seen once. This clonotype originated in an adult man with Graves' hyperthyroidism. Sequencing input: peripheral blood or thyroid tissue (not recorded which).

In nucleotides, the CDR3 is TGTGCCAGCAGTCGACAGGGAGGTTTGAACGAGCAGTACTTC. This translates into CASSRQGGLNEQYF. The rearrangement links TRBV6-5 to TRBJ2-7; D is possibly TRBD1 (7 bases). Germline V lookup: CDR1 MNHEY, CDR2 SVGAGI. The CDR3 length is 14 residues. V gave up 5 bases and J gave up 5 bases, with 16 bases separating them.